This record covers a single T cell receptor beta chain. Its specificity is not known. Germline values: CDR1 MNHEY, CDR2 SMNVEV (reference sequence). J was trimmed by 0 bases and V by 5 bases; bases with no gene match: 8. This CDR3 comprises 16 residues. The entry originates in a study of blood T cells in healthy people across ages. A second PCR of roughly 7 to 11 cycles used a sample-barcoded 5' primer and a J-beta primer mix. TCRdb used MiXCR to reprocess the 5' RACE reads, holding one entry per CDR3 protein. The table includes about 730,000 distinct CDR3 sequences, more than 40% detected once. Study results and limitations: Without sorted subsets, naive and antigen-experienced compartments could not be conclusively compared.

The clonotype originates from a woman aged 60 to 75 in good health. The gene calls are TRBV27 and TRBJ2-7, with 9 bases matching TRBD1. Sequencing input: blood. The CDR3 sequence is CASSRSGTGSSYEQYF. The CDR3 DNA reads TGTGCCAGCAGTCGATCCGGGACAGGGAGCTCCTACGAGCAGTACTTC.